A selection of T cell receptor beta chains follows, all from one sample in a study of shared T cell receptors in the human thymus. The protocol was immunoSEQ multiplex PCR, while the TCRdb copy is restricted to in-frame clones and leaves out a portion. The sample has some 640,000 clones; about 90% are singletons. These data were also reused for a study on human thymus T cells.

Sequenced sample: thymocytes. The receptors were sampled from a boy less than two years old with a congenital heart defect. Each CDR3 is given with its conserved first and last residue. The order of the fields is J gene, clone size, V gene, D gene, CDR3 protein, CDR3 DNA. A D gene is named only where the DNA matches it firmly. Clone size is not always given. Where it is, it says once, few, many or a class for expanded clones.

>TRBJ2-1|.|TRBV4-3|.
CASSQGGRESLNEQFF
TGCGCCAGCAGCCAAGGGGGGCGGGAGTCTCTCAATGAGCAGTTCTTC
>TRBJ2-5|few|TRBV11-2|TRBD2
CASSHPPTSGGAQETQYF
TGTGCCAGCAGCCACCCGCCGACTAGCGGGGGAGCCCAAGAGACCCAGTACTTC
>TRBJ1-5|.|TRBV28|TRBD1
CASSGNRGHPYSNQPQHF
TGTGCCAGCAGTGGCAACAGGGGGCACCCATATAGCAATCAGCCCCAGCATTTT
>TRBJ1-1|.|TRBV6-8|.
CASSYSERGNTEAFF
TGTGCCAGCAGTTACTCGGAAAGGGGAAACACTGAAGCTTTCTTT
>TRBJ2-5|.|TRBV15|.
CATSRDFQGSETQYF
TGTGCCACCAGCAGAGATTTTCAGGGGAGCGAGACCCAGTACTTC
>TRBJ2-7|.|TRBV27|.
CASSPSSSYEQYF
TGTGCCAGCAGTCCCTCCAGCTCCTACGAGCAGTACTTC
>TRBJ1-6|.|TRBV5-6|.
CASSSLTTDSLYNSPLHF
TGTGCCAGCAGCTCTTTAACCACTGACAGCCTCTATAATTCCCCCCTCCACTTT
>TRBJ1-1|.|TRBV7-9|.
CASSLAGQGNTEAFF
TGTGCCAGCAGCTTAGCGGGGCAGGGGAACACTGAAGCTTTCTTT
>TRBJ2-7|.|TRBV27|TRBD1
CASSLKPGQGPSDEQYF
TGTGCCAGCAGTCTAAAACCGGGACAGGGGCCGTCGGACGAGCAGTACTTC
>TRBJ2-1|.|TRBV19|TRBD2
CASSIIVRGLALYSYNEQFF
TGTGCCAGTAGTATAATCGTCCGGGGACTAGCGCTTTACTCCTACAATGAGCAGTTCTTC
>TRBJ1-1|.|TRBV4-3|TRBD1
CASSQDGGQGGSAEAFF
TGCGCCAGCAGCCAAGATGGGGGGCAGGGGGGCTCCGCTGAAGCTTTCTTT
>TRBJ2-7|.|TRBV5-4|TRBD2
CASSPSPRLAEYYEQYF
TGTGCCAGCAGTCCATCCCCACGACTAGCGGAATACTACGAGCAGTACTTC
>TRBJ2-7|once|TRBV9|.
CASSVEGGKQYF
TGTGCCAGCAGCGTAGAGGGGGGGAAGCAGTACTTC
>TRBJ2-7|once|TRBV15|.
CATSRDTSNPSYEQYF
TGTGCCACCAGCAGAGATACTAGCAACCCTTCCTACGAGCAGTACTTC
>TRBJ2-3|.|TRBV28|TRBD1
CASSSWTGGSDTQYF
TGTGCCAGCAGTTCATGGACAGGGGGCTCAGATACGCAGTATTTT
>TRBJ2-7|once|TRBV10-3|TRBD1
CAISESPLQGAFYEQYF
TGTGCCATCAGTGAGTCGCCCCTCCAGGGGGCCTTCTACGAGCAGTACTTC
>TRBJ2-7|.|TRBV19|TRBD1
CASSPSGTGGYEQYF
TGTGCCAGTAGTCCTTCCGGGACAGGGGGCTACGAGCAGTACTTC
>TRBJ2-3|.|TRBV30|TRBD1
CAWSTRTGKFRTDTQYF
TGTGCCTGGAGCACCCGGACAGGGAAATTCCGCACAGATACGCAGTATTTT
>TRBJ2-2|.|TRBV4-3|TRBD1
CASSPGQGTGELFF
TGCGCCAGCAGCCCGGGACAGGGGACCGGGGAGCTGTTTTTT
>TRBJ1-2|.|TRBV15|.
CATRNPGEIPYGYTF
TGTGCCACAAGAAATCCGGGGGAAATCCCTTATGGCTACACCTTC
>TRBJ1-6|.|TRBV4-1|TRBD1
CASSQESGQRQGGSSYNSPLHF
TGCGCCAGCAGCCAAGAATCGGGCCAGAGACAGGGGGGTAGCTCCTATAATTCACCCCTCCACTTT
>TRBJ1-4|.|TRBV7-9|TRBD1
CASSGQGGSQNEKLFF
TGTGCCAGCAGCGGACAGGGCGGCTCTCAAAATGAAAAACTGTTTTTT
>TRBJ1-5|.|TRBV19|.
CASSIPHPVGSNQPQHF
TGTGCCAGTAGTATTCCCCACCCCGTCGGTAGCAATCAGCCCCAGCATTTT
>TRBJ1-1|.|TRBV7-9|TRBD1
CASSLVYRGRMNTEAFF
TGTGCCAGCAGCTTAGTCTACAGGGGGCGGATGAACACTGAAGCTTTCTTT
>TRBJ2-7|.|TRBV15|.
CATSFIRSSYEQYF
TGTGCCACCAGCTTCATTAGGAGCTCCTACGAGCAGTACTTC
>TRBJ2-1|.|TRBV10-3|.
CAIVLAQYNEQFF
TGTGCCATCGTGCTAGCGCAGTACAATGAGCAGTTCTTC
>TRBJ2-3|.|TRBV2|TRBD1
CASSQGGTDTQYF
TGTGCCAGCAGCCAGGGGGGCACAGATACGCAGTATTTT
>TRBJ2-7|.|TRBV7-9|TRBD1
CASSYPTSGGEDEQYF
TGTGCCAGCAGTTATCCGACCTCAGGGGGCGAGGACGAGCAGTACTTC
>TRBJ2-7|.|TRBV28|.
CASSFLRGYPYEQYF
TGTGCCAGCAGTTTTCTGCGGGGCTACCCCTACGAGCAGTACTTC
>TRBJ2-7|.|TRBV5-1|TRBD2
CASSPSRGGPLYEQYF
TGCGCCAGCAGCCCGAGCCGGGGGGGCCCGCTCTACGAGCAGTACTTC
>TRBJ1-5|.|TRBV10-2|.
CASSESISGAASNQPQHF
TGCGCCAGCAGTGAGTCGATTTCAGGGGCCGCTAGCAATCAGCCCCAGCATTTT
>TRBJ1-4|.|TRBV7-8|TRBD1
CASSLGGPGQGGEKLFF
TGTGCCAGCAGCTTAGGAGGACCGGGACAGGGGGGGGAAAAACTGTTTTTT
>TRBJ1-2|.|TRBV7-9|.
CASSRIVRQDGYTF
TGTGCCAGCAGCCGAATCGTAAGACAGGATGGCTACACCTTC
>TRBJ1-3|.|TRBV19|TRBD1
CASSIYRGPGNTIYF
TGTGCCAGTAGTATATACAGGGGGCCTGGAAACACCATATATTTT
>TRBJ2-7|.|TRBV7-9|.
CASSSLAVRRGTYEQYF
TGTGCCAGCAGCTCCTTGGCTGTGCGGAGGGGAACCTACGAGCAGTACTTC
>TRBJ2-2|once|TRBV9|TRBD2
CASSVELAGANTGELFF
TGTGCCAGCAGCGTAGAACTAGCGGGAGCGAACACCGGGGAGCTGTTTTTT
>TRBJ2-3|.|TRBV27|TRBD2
CASSLTSGSFTDTQYF
TGTGCCAGCAGTCTCACTAGCGGGAGCTTCACAGATACGCAGTATTTT
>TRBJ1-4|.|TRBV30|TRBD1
CAWSGPGGEGATNEKLFF
TGTGCCTGGAGTGGTCCAGGGGGCGAGGGTGCAACTAATGAAAAACTGTTTTTT
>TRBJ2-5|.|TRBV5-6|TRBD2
CASSLQLAGGRETQYF
TGTGCCAGCAGCTTACAACTAGCGGGGGGGCGGGAGACCCAGTACTTC
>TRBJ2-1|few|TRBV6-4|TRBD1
CASSRDRGVNEQFF
TGTGCCAGCAGCCGGGACAGGGGAGTCAATGAGCAGTTCTTC
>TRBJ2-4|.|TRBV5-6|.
CASSLEAGHIQYF
TGTGCCAGCAGCTTGGAGGCGGGGCACATTCAGTACTTC
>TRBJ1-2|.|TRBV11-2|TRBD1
CASSLLGTASGYTF
TGTGCCAGCAGCCTGCTAGGGACAGCTTCTGGCTACACCTTC
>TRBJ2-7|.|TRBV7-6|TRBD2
CASSSSGGLSYEQYF
TGTGCCAGCAGCTCAAGCGGGGGCCTCTCCTACGAGCAGTACTTC
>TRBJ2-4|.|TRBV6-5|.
CASSSPLAKNIQYF
TGTGCCAGCTCCTCCCCTCTAGCCAAAAACATTCAGTACTTC
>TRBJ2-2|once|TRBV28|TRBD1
CASGGQGGNSNTGELFF
TGTGCCAGCGGGGGACAGGGGGGGAACTCGAACACCGGGGAGCTGTTTTTT
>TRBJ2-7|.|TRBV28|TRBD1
CASRPDRGAYEQYF
TGTGCCAGCAGACCGGACAGGGGAGCCTACGAGCAGTACTTC
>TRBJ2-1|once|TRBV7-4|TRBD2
CASSPGTSGGDNEQFF
TGTGCCAGCAGCCCCGGGACTAGCGGGGGGGACAATGAGCAGTTCTTC
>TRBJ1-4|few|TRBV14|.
CASSHRGSEEKLFF
TGTGCCAGCAGCCACAGGGGAAGTGAAGAAAAACTGTTTTTT
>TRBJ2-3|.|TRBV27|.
CASTYRASTDTQYF
TGTGCCAGCACCTACCGTGCTAGCACAGATACGCAGTATTTT
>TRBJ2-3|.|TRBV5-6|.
CASSLWGEFTDTQYF
TGTGCCAGCAGCTTGTGGGGGGAGTTCACAGATACGCAGTATTTT
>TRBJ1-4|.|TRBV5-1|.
CASSWGGSGEKLFF
TGCGCCAGCAGCTGGGGGGGAAGCGGTGAAAAACTGTTTTTT
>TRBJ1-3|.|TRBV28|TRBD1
CASSHPPGTGHSGNTIYF
TGTGCCAGCAGCCACCCCCCCGGGACAGGCCACTCTGGAAACACCATATATTTT
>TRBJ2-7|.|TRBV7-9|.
CASSHTKRYHLGDEQYF
TGTGCCAGCAGCCATACGAAACGATATCACTTGGGAGACGAGCAGTACTTC
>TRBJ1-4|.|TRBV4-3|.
CASSQFRGREKLFF
TGCGCCAGCAGCCAATTCAGGGGACGTGAAAAACTGTTTTTT
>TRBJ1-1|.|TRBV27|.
CASSRGQLNTEAFF
TGTGCCAGCAGCAGAGGACAGTTGAACACTGAAGCTTTCTTT
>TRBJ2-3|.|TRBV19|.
CASSIRPGDTQYF
TGTGCCAGTAGTATTCGTCCGGGAGATACGCAGTATTTT
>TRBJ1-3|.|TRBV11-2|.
CASSLDSGAGNTIYF
TGTGCCAGCAGCTTAGATTCGGGGGCTGGAAACACCATATATTTT
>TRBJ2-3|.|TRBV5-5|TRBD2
CASSSKSGRGDTDTQYF
TGTGCCAGCAGCTCCAAATCGGGGCGGGGGGACACAGATACGCAGTATTTT
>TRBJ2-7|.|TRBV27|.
CASSCELPGKGGYEQYF
TGTGCCAGCAGTTGCGAGTTACCGGGGAAAGGAGGATACGAGCAGTACTTC